One and the same sample provided the 16 T cell receptor beta chains below, sequenced in a study of CD8 T cells in Susac syndrome. An amount of RNA that ranged from roughly 0.45 to 1 ug was reverse transcribed with random hexamers. One entry per CDR3 protein, called by TCRdb with MiXCR from the immunoSEQ multiplex PCR reads. The profile shows around 300,000 distinct CDR3 sequences, 75% to 85% of them singletons. Material for sequencing was CD8+ T cells from PBMCs. The receptors here all came from a human donor with multiple sclerosis.

This chain uses TRBV27 with TRBJ2-1; 14 bases agree with TRBD2. The germline CDR1 and CDR2 sequences are MNHEY and SMNVEV (reference sequence). There are 18 residues in the CDR3. Trimming took 6 bases from V and 0 from J; bases not matched to a gene: 7. CDR3: CASSTGLAGDTSYNEQFF. Here the CDR3 DNA reads TGTGCCAGCAGCACGGGACTAGCGGGAGATACCTCCTACAATGAGCAGTTCTTC.

This clonotype was observed a single time. The chain has TRBV3-1 and TRBJ2-7, with D perhaps TRBD2 (6 bases). Trimming pared 4 bases from V and 3 bases from J, leaving 13 bases between. CDR1 is LGHDT and CDR2 is YNNKEL in the germline V gene (reference sequence). The CDR3 runs to 14 residues. The CDR3 loop reads CASSPAPSDYEQYF. The CDR3 DNA reads TGTGCCAGCAGCCCAGCCCCTAGCGACTACGAGCAGTACTTC.

The chain recombines TRBV7-9 with TRBJ2-1; D uncertain. V was cut by 5 bases and J by 0 bases, with 11 bases left in between. The length of the CDR3 is 15 residues. The germline V gene encodes CDR1 SEHNR and CDR2 FQNEAQ (reference sequence). CDR3 bases: TGTGCCAGCAGCCTGGAACCCGGCTCCTACAATGAGCAGTTCTTC. Translated, it gives CASSLEPGSYNEQFF.

The chain recombines TRBV20-1 with TRBJ2-4, with 11 bases fitting TRBD2. Per germline, CDR1 DFQATT and CDR2 SNEGSKA (reference sequence). V was pared by 0 bases and J by 0 bases, with 4 bases of the junction left unmatched. This CDR3 has 17 residues. The CDR3 loop reads CSARDRLAGLAKNIQYF. The CDR3 DNA reads TGCAGTGCTAGAGATCGACTAGCGGGACTAGCCAAAAACATTCAGTACTTC.

This clonotype was picked up one time. V gene TRBV11-2 combines with J gene TRBJ2-1, with 7 bases that match TRBD2. The germline V gene has CDR1 SGHAT and CDR2 FQNNGV. The CDR3 covers 15 residues. With 7 bases clipped from V and 4 bases from J, the junction kept 10 bases outside the gene matches. Here the CDR3 reads CASTLGSGRYNEQFF. The DNA of the CDR3 is TGTGCCAGCACCTTGGGTAGCGGGCGATACAATGAGCAGTTCTTC.

This clonotype has just one count. The chain couples TRBV7-9 to TRBJ2-1, with D possibly matching TRBD2 (6 bases). The germline V gene encodes CDR1 SEHNR and CDR2 FQNEAQ (reference sequence). The CDR3 has 17 amino acids. Trimming removed 4 bases from V and 1 base from J, with 17 bases in between. The CDR3 loop reads CASSSPGRELSYNEQFF. The CDR3 DNA sequence: TGTGCCAGCAGCTCCCCGGGCCGGGAGTTGTCCTACAATGAGCAGTTCTTC.

V usage is TRBV6-2 or TRBV6-3 and J usage is TRBJ1-5; TRBD1 agrees at 9 bases. In germline, CDR1 is MNHEY, CDR2 SVGEGT. Germline trimming cut 2 bases from V and 2 bases from J; bases unmatched to any gene: 4. This CDR3 is 16 amino acids long. The CDR3 is CASSYTRDRGNQPQHF. CDR3 DNA: TGTGCCAGCAGTTACACCCGGGACAGGGGCAATCAGCCCCAGCATTTT.

The chain uses TRBV6-5 and TRBJ1-2; maybe TRBD1 (5 bases). The V gene's germline CDR1 is MNHEY and CDR2 SVGAGI. The ends were cut back, 7 bases at V and 8 bases at J, with 11 bases in the middle. There are 11 residues in the CDR3. CDR3 residues: CASKSRGGYTF. The CDR3 nucleotides read TGTGCCAGCAAGTCGAGGGGCGGCTACACCTTC.

The gene calls are TRBV12-3 or TRBV12-4 and TRBJ2-2; no definite D call. Trimming shortened V by 7 bases and J by 3 bases, and 15 bases separated the two germline ends. This CDR3 spans 15 amino acids. The CDR3 reads CASTLSAIHTGELFF. CDR3 DNA: TGTGCCAGCACCCTGTCGGCTATACACACCGGGGAGCTGTTTTTT.

In nucleotides, the CDR3 is TGTGCCAGTAGGGCAGTAGCCGGGGAGCTGTTTTTT. Protein: CASRAVAGELFF. This chain joins TRBV19 and TRBJ2-2; D is unclear. Germline V gene lookup returns CDR1 LNHDA and CDR2 SQIVND (reference sequence). The CDR3 length is 12 residues. Trimming took 6 bases from V and 6 from J, leaving 8 bases between them.

V gene TRBV6-1 combines with J gene TRBJ2-6; 7 positions match TRBD1. The CDR3 totals 17 residues. The junction had 8 bases not matched to a gene; V was cut back by 6 bases and J by 0 bases. Germline V lookup: CDR1 MNHNS, CDR2 SASEGT. In nucleotides, the CDR3 is TGTGCCAGCAGCCCAGGGGGATGGGGCTCTGGGGCCAACGTCCTGACTTTC. Translating it yields CASSPGGWGSGANVLTF.

This chain connects TRBV7-9 to TRBJ2-3; the D is unclear. Germline CDR1 and CDR2: SEHNR and FQNEAQ (reference sequence). V was shortened by 10 bases and J by 6 bases, with 8 bases between the two germline ends. The length of the CDR3 is 10 residues. This CDR3 reads CATNADTQYF. For the CDR3, the DNA is TGTGCCACCAACGCGGATACGCAGTATTTT.

V and J are TRBV28 and TRBJ2-1; the D is unclear. This CDR3 has 15 amino acids. Per the germline V gene, CDR1 is MDHEN and CDR2 is SYDVKM. V was clipped by 7 bases and J by 10 bases, with 23 bases between them. CDR3 residues: CASTTVRKLSWEQFF. The CDR3 DNA sequence: TGTGCCAGCACCACAGTCCGTAAACTATCGTGGGAGCAGTTCTTC.

The chain links TRBV20-1 to TRBJ2-7; 11 bases fit TRBD2. J was trimmed by 7 bases and V by 2 bases; bases with no gene match: 10. Germline lookup yields CDR1 DFQATT and CDR2 SNEGSKA (reference sequence). This CDR3 spans 15 amino acids. This chain's CDR3 is CSARLLAGGPGEQYF. The CDR3 DNA follows: TGCAGTGCTAGACTATTAGCGGGAGGGCCGGGAGAGCAGTACTTC.

The chain employs TRBV11-2 and TRBJ1-1, with TRBD1 matching over 7 bases. Germline-derived CDR1 and CDR2 are SGHAT and FQNNGV. The ends lost 1 base at V and 6 bases at J; junction bases unmatched: 11. CDR3 length equals 16 residues. CDR3 protein: CASSLGIMQGEPEAFF. As DNA, the CDR3 is TGTGCCAGCAGCTTAGGTATCATGCAGGGGGAACCTGAAGCTTTCTTT.

The chain combines TRBV4-3 with TRBJ1-2; TRBD1 matches at 9 bases. Germline V CDR1 and CDR2: LGHNA, YSLEER. Unmatched junction bases numbered 14, after V lost 0 bases and J lost 3 bases. The CDR3 is 19 residues long. Here the CDR3 DNA reads TGCGCCAGCAGCCAAGATAGGACCCCCGGGACAGGGTTTTACTATGGCTACACCTTC. Encoded protein: CASSQDRTPGTGFYYGYTF.